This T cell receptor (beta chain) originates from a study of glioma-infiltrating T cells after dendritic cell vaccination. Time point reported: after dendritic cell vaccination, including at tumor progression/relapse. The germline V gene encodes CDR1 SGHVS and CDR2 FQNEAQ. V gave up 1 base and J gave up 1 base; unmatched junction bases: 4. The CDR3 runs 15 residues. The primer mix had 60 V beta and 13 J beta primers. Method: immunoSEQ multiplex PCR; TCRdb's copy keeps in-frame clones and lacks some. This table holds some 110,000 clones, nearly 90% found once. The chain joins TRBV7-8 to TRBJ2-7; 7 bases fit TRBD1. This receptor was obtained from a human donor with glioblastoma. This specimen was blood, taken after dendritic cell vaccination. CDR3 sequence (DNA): TGTGCCAGCAGCTTAGAGGCAGGGGGTTCCTACGAGCAGTACTTC. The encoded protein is CASSLEAGGSYEQYF.